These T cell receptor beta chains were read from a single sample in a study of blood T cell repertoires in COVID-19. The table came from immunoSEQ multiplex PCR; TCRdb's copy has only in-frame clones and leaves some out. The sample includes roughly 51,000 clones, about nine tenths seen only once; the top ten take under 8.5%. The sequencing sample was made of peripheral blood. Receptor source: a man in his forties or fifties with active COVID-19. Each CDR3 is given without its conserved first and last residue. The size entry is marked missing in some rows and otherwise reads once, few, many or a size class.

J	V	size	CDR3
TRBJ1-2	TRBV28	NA	ASSLSDRIYGYT
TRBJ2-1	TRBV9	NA	ASSVGGSQQF
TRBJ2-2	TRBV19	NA	ASRPSGQNTGELF
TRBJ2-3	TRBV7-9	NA	ASSLADGTSNY
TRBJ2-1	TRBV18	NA	ASSPPGWGQRANEQF
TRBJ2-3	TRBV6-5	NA	ASGGRSVTQY
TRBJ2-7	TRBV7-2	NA	ASSLVTGGTYEQY
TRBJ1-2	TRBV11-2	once	ASKNRPRGFYGYT
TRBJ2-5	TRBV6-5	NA	ARERDRELSATQY
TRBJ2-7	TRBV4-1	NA	ASSRIPGLEYEQY
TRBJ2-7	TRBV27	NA	ASSLTLAVYEQY
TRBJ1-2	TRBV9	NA	ASSTDSYGYT
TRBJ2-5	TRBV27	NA	ASSSTLSGRVQETQY
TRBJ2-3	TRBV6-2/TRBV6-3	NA	ASSYRAGGTDTQY
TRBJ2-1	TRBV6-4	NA	ASSLGGTGHNEQF
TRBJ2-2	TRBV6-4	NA	ASSDSGETGELF
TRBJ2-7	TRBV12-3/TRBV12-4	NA	ASSRTGVSEQY
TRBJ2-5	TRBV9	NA	ASSKQGAEQETQY
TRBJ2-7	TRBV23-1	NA	ASREGAEYEQY